This TCR beta chain comes out of a study of blood T cell repertoires in COVID-19. The wider study: Both acute and convalescent COVID-19 samples were obtained from the United States, Italy and Spain.

TCRdb's table, derived via immunoSEQ multiplex PCR, lists solely in-frame clones and lacks some. The sample yields 250,000 to 350,000 clones, 88% seen once. CDR1 is SGHDT, CDR2 YYEEEE, per germline. The junction had 11 bases not matched to a gene; V was cut back by 3 bases and J by 8 bases. CDR3 length: 15 residues. The V gene is TRBV5-6, the J gene TRBJ1-2; 9 nucleotides line up with TRBD1. The source of this sequence is a woman aged 25 to 39 with COVID-19, enrolled during active disease. Material for sequencing was peripheral blood. The CDR3 loop is CASSWGTGKSRGYTF. CDR3 DNA: TGTGCCAGCAGCTGGGGGACAGGGAAATCTAGGGGCTACACCTTC.